This T cell receptor (beta chain) was found in a study of T cells in Graves' hyperthyroidism and ophthalmopathy. The source material, RNA transcripts, was used to amplify TCR beta CDR3 regions. HTBI primers were employed in a first-round RT-PCR of the TCR CDR3. TCRdb recomputed calls from the multiplex PCR reads with MiXCR, one row per CDR3 protein. The table lists around 420,000 distinct CDR3 sequences, approximately 14% of them singletons. Study-wide results and limits: Blood also showed most of the thyroid clonotypes that were expanded above 0.001.

This clonotype was counted at least ten times. Its antigen is currently unknown. CDR1 and CDR2 from the germline V gene are DFQATT and SNEGSKA (reference sequence). The CDR3 is made up of 14 amino acids. Trimming cost V 0 bases and J 3 bases, with 12 bases left between them. Source material: blood. The sequence was collected from a woman between 18 and 29 years old with Graves' hyperthyroidism. This chain joins TRBV20-1 and TRBJ2-7; no reliable D call. The CDR3 sequence: CSARDPLWGYEQYF. CDR3 nucleotides: TGCAGTGCTAGAGATCCCTTGTGGGGCTACGAGCAGTACTTC.